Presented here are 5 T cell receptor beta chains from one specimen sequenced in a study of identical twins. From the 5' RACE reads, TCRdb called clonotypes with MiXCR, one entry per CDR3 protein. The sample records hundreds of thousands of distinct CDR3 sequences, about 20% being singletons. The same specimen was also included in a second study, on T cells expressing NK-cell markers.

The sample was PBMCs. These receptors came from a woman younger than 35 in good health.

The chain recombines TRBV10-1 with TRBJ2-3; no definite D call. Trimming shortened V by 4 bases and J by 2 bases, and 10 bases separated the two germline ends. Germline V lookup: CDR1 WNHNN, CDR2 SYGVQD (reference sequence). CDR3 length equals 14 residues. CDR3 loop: CASSVGASTDTQYF. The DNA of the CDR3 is TGCGCCAGCAGTGTTGGCGCCTCCACAGATACGCAGTATTTT.

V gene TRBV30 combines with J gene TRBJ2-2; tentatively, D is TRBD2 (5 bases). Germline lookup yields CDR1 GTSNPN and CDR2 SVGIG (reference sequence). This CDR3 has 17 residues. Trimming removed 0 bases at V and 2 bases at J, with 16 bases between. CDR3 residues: CAWSVSQRRTNTGELFF. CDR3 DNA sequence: TGTGCCTGGAGTGTAAGCCAGCGGCGAACTAACACCGGGGAGCTGTTTTTT.

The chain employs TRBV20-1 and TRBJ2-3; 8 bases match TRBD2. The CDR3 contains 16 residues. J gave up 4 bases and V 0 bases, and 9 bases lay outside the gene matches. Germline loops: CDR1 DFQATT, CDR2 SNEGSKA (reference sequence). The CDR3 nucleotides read TGCAGTGCTAGAGACCTCAGCGGGAGTTGGGCAGATACGCAGTATTTT. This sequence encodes CSARDLSGSWADTQYF.

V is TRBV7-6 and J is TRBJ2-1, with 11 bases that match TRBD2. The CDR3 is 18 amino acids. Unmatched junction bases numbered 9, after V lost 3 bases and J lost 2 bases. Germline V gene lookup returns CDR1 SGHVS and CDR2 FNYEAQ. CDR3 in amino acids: CASSFEASGGSTYNEQFF. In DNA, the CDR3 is TGTGCCAGCAGCTTTGAGGCTAGCGGGGGGTCCACCTACAATGAGCAGTTCTTC.

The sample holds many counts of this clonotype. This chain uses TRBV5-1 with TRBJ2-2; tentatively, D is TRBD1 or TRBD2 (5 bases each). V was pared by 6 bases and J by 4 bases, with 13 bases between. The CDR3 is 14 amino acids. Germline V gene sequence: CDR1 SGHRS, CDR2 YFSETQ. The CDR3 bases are TGCGCCAGCAACTACGGGACGTCCACCGGGGAGCTGTTTTTT. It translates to CASNYGTSTGELFF.